Listed here are 28 T cell receptor beta chains from one sample, sequenced in a study of response to subunit inactivated influenza vaccine. Via MiXCR, TCRdb re-called the RT-PCR reads, giving one row per CDR3 protein. The sample lists roughly 710,000 distinct CDR3 sequences, around 15% occurring once. The sequences come from PBMCs from blood, collected 14 to 15 days before vaccination. The origin of the receptors is a man in his fifties who received an inactivated influenza vaccine.

The chain has TRBV20-1 and TRBJ2-2; possibly TRBD2 for D (7 bases). Germline CDR1 is DFQATT and CDR2 is SNEGSKA (reference sequence). This CDR3 contains 13 residues. V was clipped by 3 bases and J by 6 bases, with 11 bases between them. In nucleotides, the CDR3 is TGCAGTGCTAGGCGGGGGCAGGCCGGGGAGCTGTTTTTT. Translated, it gives CSARRGQAGELFF.

This clonotype has more than one count but fewer than ten. The chain couples TRBV11-2 to TRBJ1-1; TRBD1 might be the D (5 bases). The V gene lost 1 base and the J gene lost 4 bases, with 16 bases spanning the gap. The CDR3 has 16 amino acids. From germline, CDR1 is SGHAT and CDR2 FQNNGV. The CDR3 nucleotides are TGTGCCAGCAGCTTAGTGACGTGGGGGGATGGCACTGAAGCTTTCTTT. Its protein product is CASSLVTWGDGTEAFF. Full variable domain (remainder filled in from reference TRBV11-2 and TRBJ1-1): EAGVAQSPRYKIIEKRQSVAFWCNPISGHATLYWYQQILGQGPKLLIQFQNNGVVDDSQLPKDRFSAERLKGVDSTLKIQPAKLEDSAVYLCASSLVTWGDGTEAFFGQGTRLTVV.

This clonotype was counted only a few times. The chain has TRBV11-1 and TRBJ2-7; D gene ambiguous. Trimming left V 6 bases short and J 0 bases short, with 12 bases between. The CDR3 length is 14 residues. Germline assignment: CDR1 SGHAT and CDR2 FQDESV (reference sequence). For the CDR3, the DNA is TGTGCCAGCAGATTAACGAGGAACTCCTACGAGCAGTACTTC. It translates to CASRLTRNSYEQYF.

In its sample, this clonotype was seen a few times. CDR3 sequence: CSARDLTGPGNTQYF. The CDR3, as DNA: TGCAGTGCTAGAGATCTCACCGGGCCCGGGAATACGCAGTATTTT. This chain uses TRBV20-1 with TRBJ2-3, with D maybe TRBD2 (5 bases). Germline CDR1 DFQATT, CDR2 SNEGSKA (reference sequence). The CDR3 totals 15 residues. V lost 0 bases, J lost 7 bases, and 17 bases lay in between.

The chain couples TRBV6-5 to TRBJ2-3, with TRBD2 matching over 12 bases. The trim removed 0 bases at V and 8 bases at J, leaving 12 bases unmatched. The germline V gene has CDR1 MNHEY and CDR2 SVGAGI. This CDR3 region has 18 residues. CDR3 DNA: TGTGCCAGCAGTTACTCGTTGCTAGCGGGGGGGGGAGGAGGTACGCAGTATTTT. Amino acids: CASSYSLLAGGGGGTQYF.

This clonotype was recorded a few times. CDR3 bases: TGTGCCAGCAGTTTATACAGGGCGCGGACAGATACGCAGTATTTT. It specifies CASSLYRARTDTQYF. The genes are TRBV27 and TRBJ2-3; tentatively, D is TRBD1 (6 bases). CDR1 is MNHEY, CDR2 SMNVEV, per germline (reference sequence). Between the trimmed V and J ends, which lost 1 base and 3 bases, there was a span of 11 bases. This CDR3 region has 15 residues.

This clonotype was seen repeatedly, ten times or more. The chain combines TRBV5-1 with TRBJ2-2; 9 bases line up with TRBD1. V gave up 3 bases and J gave up 7 bases; unmatched junction bases: 7. This CDR3 contains 15 residues. In germline, CDR1 is SGHRS, CDR2 YFSETQ. DNA of the CDR3: TGCGCCAGCAGCTCGGACAGGGGAGGAGGCGGGGAGCTGTTTTTT. It yields the protein CASSSDRGGGGELFF.

This clonotype was counted ten times or more. This chain connects TRBV12-3 or TRBV12-4 to TRBJ1-2, with TRBD1 matching over 12 bases. This CDR3 is built from 15 residues. The ends lost 8 bases at V and 4 bases at J; junction bases unmatched: 8. CDR3 sequence (DNA): TGTGCCAGCGCCCGGGACAGGGGGCTGTTCTATGGCTACACCTTC. Amino acid sequence: CASARDRGLFYGYTF.

The chain couples TRBV5-1 to TRBJ2-5; 9 bases agree with TRBD1. In germline, CDR1 is SGHRS, CDR2 YFSETQ. The junction had 6 bases not matched to a gene; V was cut back by 5 bases and J by 1 base. The CDR3 spans 15 residues. The CDR3, as DNA: TGCGCCAGCAGACCGGACAGGGGTGGCCAAGAGACCCAGTACTTC. It specifies CASRPDRGGQETQYF.

The V gene is TRBV5-5, the J gene TRBJ2-7; D may be TRBD1 (6 bases). V dropped 2 bases and J dropped 3 bases, with 18 bases sitting between them. In germline, CDR1 is SGHKS, CDR2 YYEKEE (reference sequence). The CDR3 covers 16 residues. CDR3 sequence (DNA): TGTGCCAGCAGCTTCAAGACGACAGGTTTTTTCTACGAGCAGTACTTC. Encoded protein: CASSFKTTGFFYEQYF.

This clonotype was counted between two and nine times. CDR3: CASSPGTGEQYF. The CDR3 nucleotides read TGTGCCAGCAGCCCCGGGACAGGGGAGCAGTACTTC. The V and J genes are TRBV11-2 and TRBJ2-7, with 9 bases lining up with TRBD1. This CDR3 is built from 12 residues. Germline-derived CDR1 and CDR2 are SGHAT and FQNNGV. Unmatched junction bases numbered 3, after V lost 5 bases and J lost 7 bases.

This clonotype was seen only a few times. The chain joins TRBV7-2 to TRBJ2-7; 7 bases match TRBD1. J was trimmed by 3 bases and V by 3 bases; bases with no gene match: 5. The germline V gene has CDR1 SGHTA and CDR2 FQGNSA. The CDR3 loop spans 14 amino acids. CDR3 region: CASSFTGVIYEQYF. DNA for the CDR3: TGTGCCAGCAGCTTCACAGGGGTTATCTACGAGCAGTACTTC.

The chain links TRBV4-3 to TRBJ2-5, with 8 bases that match TRBD1. Germline-derived CDR1 and CDR2 are LGHNA and YSLEER. The CDR3 loop spans 13 amino acids. The ends lost 3 bases at V and 3 bases at J; junction bases unmatched: 0. CDR3 coding DNA: TGCGCCAGCAGCCAGACAGGGGAAGAGACCCAGTACTTC. Its protein product is CASSQTGEETQYF.

The chain is built from TRBV7-9 and TRBJ2-5; D remains unclear. The CDR3 covers 11 residues. Trimming left V 10 bases short and J 2 bases short, with 8 bases between. Germline lookup yields CDR1 SEHNR and CDR2 FQNEAQ (reference sequence). CDR3 in DNA: TGTGCCATTCGACTTCAAGAGACCCAGTACTTC. Amino acid sequence: CAIRLQETQYF.

This chain uses TRBV5-5 with TRBJ2-7; no firm D call. Trimming removed 0 bases from V and 3 bases from J, with 13 bases in between. Germline CDR1 is SGHKS and CDR2 is YYEKEE (reference sequence). The CDR3 covers 15 residues. In DNA form, the CDR3 reads TGTGCCAGCAGCTTGGCTGGGCAGCTTCTCTACGAGCAGTACTTC. It specifies CASSLAGQLLYEQYF. Looking up the rest from reference TRBV5-5 and TRBJ2-7 gives the full variable domain: DAGVTQSPTHLIKTRGQQVTLRCSPISGHKSVSWYQQVLGQGPQFIFQYYEKEERGRGNFPDRFSARQFPNYSSELNVNALLLGDSALYLCASSLAGQLLYEQYFGPGTRLTVT.

This clonotype was seen at least ten times. The V gene is TRBV5-6, the J gene TRBJ2-7; TRBD1 matches at 10 bases. CDR1 is SGHDT, CDR2 YYEEEE, per germline. The CDR3 covers 16 residues. The J segment lost 3 bases and the V segment lost 4 bases, leaving 10 bases of the junction unmatched. The DNA for the CDR3 is TGTGCCAGCAGCCGGTTCTCGGGACAGGGGATCTACGAGCAGTACTTC. It translates to CASSRFSGQGIYEQYF.

In this sample, this clonotype turned up a few times. This chain joins TRBV5-1 and TRBJ2-2; D gene ambiguous. This CDR3 is built from 13 residues. The ends were cut back, 4 bases at V and 6 bases at J, with 10 bases in the middle. Germline V gene lookup returns CDR1 SGHRS and CDR2 YFSETQ. As DNA, the CDR3 is TGCGCCAGCAGCGTAGCCCCCCCCGGGGAGCTGTTTTTT. Amino acids: CASSVAPPGELFF.

This clonotype was detected only a few times. The V and J genes are TRBV19 and TRBJ2-7; 9 bases agree with TRBD2. The junction had 4 bases not matched to a gene; V was cut back by 6 bases and J by 1 base. The CDR3 runs 14 residues. CDR1 and CDR2 (germline): LNHDA, SQIVND (reference sequence). The CDR3 loop is CASRRGGQSYEQYF. DNA for the CDR3: TGTGCCAGTAGGCGGGGGGGCCAATCCTACGAGCAGTACTTC. The whole variable domain, filled in from reference TRBV19 and TRBJ2-7, reads DGGITQSPKYLFRKEGQNVTLSCEQNLNHDAMYWYRQDPGQGLRLIYYSQIVNDFQKGDIAEGYSVSREKKESFPLTVTSAQKNPTAFYLCASRRGGQSYEQYFGPGTRLTVT.

V usage is TRBV25-1 and J usage is TRBJ2-7; no firm D call. V was shortened by 6 bases and J by 2 bases, with 8 bases between the two germline ends. Looked up from germline, CDR1 is MGHDK and CDR2 is SYGVNS. There are 12 residues in the CDR3. CDR3 sequence: CASRGLTYEQYF. DNA for the CDR3: TGTGCCAGCAGGGGCTTAACCTACGAGCAGTACTTC.

This clonotype appeared a few times. The rearrangement joins TRBV11-2 to TRBJ2-7, with D perhaps matching TRBD1 or TRBD2 (6 bases each). Germline-derived CDR1 and CDR2 are SGHAT and FQNNGV. Deletions cut 5 bases from V and 6 bases from J, with 17 bases between. The CDR3 contains 14 residues. The CDR3 protein is CASSPRWGAGEQYF. Here the CDR3 DNA reads TGTGCCAGCAGCCCGCGGTGGGGGGCGGGCGAGCAGTACTTC.

This clonotype was counted between two and nine times. The chain recombines TRBV12-3 or TRBV12-4 with TRBJ2-1; possible D gene TRBD1, 6 bases. Trimming took off 5 bases at V and 4 bases at J, with 12 bases between the two ends. The CDR3 covers 14 residues. CDR3 protein: CASSTWDTYNEQFF. CDR3 nucleotide sequence: TGTGCCAGCAGTACTTGGGACACGTACAATGAGCAGTTCTTC.

This clonotype was seen a handful of times. The CDR3 region has the DNA TGCGCCAGCAGACTACAGGGGGCTCCTGACAATGAGCAGTTCTTC. Protein: CASRLQGAPDNEQFF. V gene TRBV5-1 combines with J gene TRBJ2-1; 9 bases are a match to TRBD1. Trimming cost V 5 bases and J 5 bases; bases outside gene matches: 8. CDR3 length: 15 amino acids. Germline V gives CDR1 SGHRS, CDR2 YFSETQ. Filled out from reference TRBV5-1 and TRBJ2-1, the complete variable domain reads KAGVTQTPRYLIKTRGQQVTLSCSPISGHRSVSWYQQTPGQGLQFLFEYFSETQRNKGNFPGRFSGRQFSNSRSEMNVSTLELGDSALYLCASRLQGAPDNEQFFGPGTRLTVL.

Ten or more counts support this clonotype. The J gene is TRBJ2-1, the V gene TRBV6-5, with 8 bases matching TRBD1. Germline V lookup: CDR1 MNHEY, CDR2 SVGAGI. V dropped 10 bases and J dropped 3; count of bases not matched to a gene: 8. The CDR3 has 14 amino acids. CDR3 in amino acids: CATKPGQDYNEQFF. The CDR3 DNA is TGTGCCACGAAACCGGGACAGGACTACAATGAGCAGTTCTTC.

This clonotype was seen ten or more times. The gene calls are TRBV6-2 or TRBV6-3 and TRBJ1-2; unclear D gene. Germline loops: CDR1 MNHEY, CDR2 SVGEGT. The CDR3 has 13 residues. V was pared by 0 bases and J by 8 bases, with 10 bases between. The CDR3 is CASSYSKGSGYTF. CDR3 nucleotides: TGTGCCAGCAGTTACTCGAAAGGGAGCGGCTACACCTTC.

The CDR3 here is CASSLQPGQGPYEQYF. As DNA, the CDR3 is TGCGCCAGCAGCCTACAGCCGGGACAGGGCCCCTACGAGCAGTACTTC. V usage is TRBV4-1 and J usage is TRBJ2-7, with 9 bases aligning to TRBD1. J lost 2 bases, V lost 4 bases, and 9 bases had no gene match. This CDR3 has 16 residues. Germline-derived CDR1 and CDR2 are MGHRA and YSYEKL.

The V call is TRBV29-1, the J call TRBJ2-7, with 13 bases identical to TRBD2. This CDR3 is built from 14 residues. V shed 6 bases and J 6 bases; nucleotides not matched to a gene: 8. Germline V CDR1 and CDR2: SQVTM, ANQGSEA. The CDR3 nucleotides are TGCAGCGTCATTCCGGGACTAGCGGGACGCGAGCAGTACTTC. Its protein product is CSVIPGLAGREQYF.

The J gene is TRBJ2-1, the V gene TRBV2; 8 bases are a match to TRBD2. Germline V gene lookup returns CDR1 SNHLY and CDR2 FYNNEI. V gave up 6 bases and J gave up 9 bases; unmatched junction bases: 4. The CDR3 sequence is 12 residues long. CDR3 sequence reads: CASRIAGTEQFF. CDR3 sequence (DNA): TGTGCCAGCAGGATAGCGGGAACTGAGCAGTTCTTC.

The V and J genes are TRBV10-2 and TRBJ1-1; D remains ambiguous. Between the trimmed V and J ends, which lost 3 bases and 8 bases, there was a span of 7 bases. Germline V gene lookup returns CDR1 WSHSY and CDR2 SAAADI. This CDR3 contains 11 residues. For the CDR3, the DNA is TGCGCCAGCAGTGATAGGATAGAAGCTTTCTTT. It codes for CASSDRIEAFF.